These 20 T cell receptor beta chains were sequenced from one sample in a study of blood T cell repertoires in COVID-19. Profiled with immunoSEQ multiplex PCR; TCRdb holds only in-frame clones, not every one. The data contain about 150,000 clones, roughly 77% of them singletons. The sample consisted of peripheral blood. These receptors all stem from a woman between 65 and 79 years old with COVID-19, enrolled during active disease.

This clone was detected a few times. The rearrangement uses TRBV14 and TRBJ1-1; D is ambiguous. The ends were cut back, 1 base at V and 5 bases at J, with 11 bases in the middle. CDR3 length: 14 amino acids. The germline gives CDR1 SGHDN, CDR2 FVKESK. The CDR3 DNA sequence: TGTGCCAGCAGCCAAGTGACCGGGAGGACTGAAGCTTTCTTT. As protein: CASSQVTGRTEAFF. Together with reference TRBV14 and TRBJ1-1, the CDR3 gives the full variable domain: EAGVTQFPSHSVIEKGQTVTLRCDPISGHDNLYWYRRVMGKEIKFLLHFVKESKQDESGMPNNRFLAERTGGTYSTLKVQPAELEDSGVYFCASSQVTGRTEAFFGQGTRLTVV.

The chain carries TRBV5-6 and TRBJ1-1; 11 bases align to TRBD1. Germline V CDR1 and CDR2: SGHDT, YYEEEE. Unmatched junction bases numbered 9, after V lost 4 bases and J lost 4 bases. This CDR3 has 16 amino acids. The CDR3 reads CASSQTGTGGLTEAFF. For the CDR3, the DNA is TGTGCCAGCAGCCAGACCGGGACAGGGGGACTCACTGAAGCTTTCTTT.

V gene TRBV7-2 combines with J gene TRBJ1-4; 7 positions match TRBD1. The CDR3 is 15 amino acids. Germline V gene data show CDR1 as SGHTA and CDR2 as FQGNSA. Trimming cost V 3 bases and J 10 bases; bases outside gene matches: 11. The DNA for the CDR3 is TGTGCCAGCAGCTTGGGTGGGGGCCAGGGGGGAAAACTGTTTTTT. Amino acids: CASSLGGGQGGKLFF.

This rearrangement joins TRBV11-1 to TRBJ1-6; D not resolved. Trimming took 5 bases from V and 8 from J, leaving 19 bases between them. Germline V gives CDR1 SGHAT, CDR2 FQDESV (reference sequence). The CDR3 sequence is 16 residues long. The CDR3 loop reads CASSAGRAPWDSPLHF. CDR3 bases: TGTGCCAGCAGCGCGGGTCGGGCCCCGTGGGATTCACCCCTCCACTTT.

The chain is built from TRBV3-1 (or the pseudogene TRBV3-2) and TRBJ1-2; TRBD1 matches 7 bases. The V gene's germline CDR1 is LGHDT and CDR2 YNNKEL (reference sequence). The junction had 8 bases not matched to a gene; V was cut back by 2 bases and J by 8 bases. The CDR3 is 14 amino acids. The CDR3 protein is CASSQTRQGGGYTF. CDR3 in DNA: TGTGCCAGCAGCCAAACAAGACAGGGCGGGGGCTACACCTTC.

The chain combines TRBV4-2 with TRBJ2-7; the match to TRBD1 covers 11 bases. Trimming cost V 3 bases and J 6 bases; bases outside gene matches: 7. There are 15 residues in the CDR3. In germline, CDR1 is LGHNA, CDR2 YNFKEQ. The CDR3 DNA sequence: TGTGCCAGCAGCCAGGAGGACAGGGGGCACTTCGAGCAGTACTTC. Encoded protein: CASSQEDRGHFEQYF.

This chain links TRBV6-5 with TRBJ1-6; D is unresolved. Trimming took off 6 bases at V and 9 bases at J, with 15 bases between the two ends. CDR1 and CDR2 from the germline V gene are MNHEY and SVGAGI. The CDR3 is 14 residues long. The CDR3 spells CASRMGREGSPLHF. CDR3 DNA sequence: TGTGCCAGCAGGATGGGGAGGGAAGGTTCACCCCTCCACTTT.

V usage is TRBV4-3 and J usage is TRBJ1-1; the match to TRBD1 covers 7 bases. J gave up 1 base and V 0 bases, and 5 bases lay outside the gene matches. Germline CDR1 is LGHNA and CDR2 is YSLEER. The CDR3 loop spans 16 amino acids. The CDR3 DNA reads TGCGCCAGCAGCCAAGAGTCTTACAGGGGGAACACTGAAGCTTTCTTT. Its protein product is CASSQESYRGNTEAFF.

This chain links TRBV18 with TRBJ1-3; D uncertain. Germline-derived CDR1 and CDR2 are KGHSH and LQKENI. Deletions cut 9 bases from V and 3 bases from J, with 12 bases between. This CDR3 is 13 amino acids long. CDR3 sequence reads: CASADTHGNTIYF. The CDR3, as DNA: TGTGCCAGTGCCGACACACATGGAAACACCATATATTTT.

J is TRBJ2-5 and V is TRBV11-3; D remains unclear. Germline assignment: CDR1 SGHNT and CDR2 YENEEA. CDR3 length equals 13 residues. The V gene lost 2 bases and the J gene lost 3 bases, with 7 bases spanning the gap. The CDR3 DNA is TGTGCCAGCAGCTTAAACAGTAAAGAGACCCAGTACTTC. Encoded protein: CASSLNSKETQYF.

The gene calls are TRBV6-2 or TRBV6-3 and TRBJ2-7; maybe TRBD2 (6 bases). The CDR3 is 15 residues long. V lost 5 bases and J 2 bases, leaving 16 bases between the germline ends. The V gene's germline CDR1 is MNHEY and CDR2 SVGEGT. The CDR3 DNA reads TGTGCCAGCAGTCCCCCTTGGGAGCGGGCCTACGAGCAGTACTTC. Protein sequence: CASSPPWERAYEQYF.

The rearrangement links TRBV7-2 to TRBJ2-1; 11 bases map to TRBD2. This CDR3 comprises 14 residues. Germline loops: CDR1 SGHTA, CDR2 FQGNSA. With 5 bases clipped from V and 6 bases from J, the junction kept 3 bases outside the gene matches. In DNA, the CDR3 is TGTGCCAGCAGCCAACTAGCGGGGGTCAATGAGCAGTTCTTC. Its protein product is CASSQLAGVNEQFF. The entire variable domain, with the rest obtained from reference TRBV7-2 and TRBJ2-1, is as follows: GAGVSQSPSNKVTEKGKDVELRCDPISGHTALYWYRQSLGQGLEFLIYFQGNSAPDKSGLPSDRFSAERTGGSVSTLTIQRTQQEDSAVYLCASSQLAGVNEQFFGPGTRLTVL.

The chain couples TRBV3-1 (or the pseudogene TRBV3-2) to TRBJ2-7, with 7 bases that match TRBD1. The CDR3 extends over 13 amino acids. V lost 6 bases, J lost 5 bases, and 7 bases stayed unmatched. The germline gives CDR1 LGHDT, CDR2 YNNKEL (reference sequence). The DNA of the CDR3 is TGTGCCAGCAGTCTCGACAGGGCCAACGAGCAGTACTTC. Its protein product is CASSLDRANEQYF.

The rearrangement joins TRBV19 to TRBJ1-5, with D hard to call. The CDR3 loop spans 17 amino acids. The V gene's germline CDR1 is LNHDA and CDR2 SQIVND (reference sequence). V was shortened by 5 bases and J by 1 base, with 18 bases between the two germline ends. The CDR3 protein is CASSRVPRVGSNQPQHF. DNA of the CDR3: TGTGCCAGTAGTCGGGTTCCTCGGGTCGGCAGCAATCAGCCCCAGCATTTT.

The CDR3 DNA reads as TGTGCCAGCAGGTCAGGGGGCCTGGGGGCTTTCTTT. Its translation: CASRSGGLGAFF. The chain couples TRBV28 to TRBJ1-1, with TRBD1 identical over 8 bases. The trim removed 6 bases at V and 11 bases at J, leaving 8 bases unmatched. The CDR3 contains 12 residues. Germline CDR1 MDHEN, CDR2 SYDVKM.

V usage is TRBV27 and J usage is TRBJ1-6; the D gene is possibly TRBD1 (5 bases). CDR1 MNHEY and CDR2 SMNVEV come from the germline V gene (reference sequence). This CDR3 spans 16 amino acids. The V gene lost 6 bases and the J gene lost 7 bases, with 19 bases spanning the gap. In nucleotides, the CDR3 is TGTGCCAGCAGCCTCCTGCCGACAGTGGGGAATTCACCCCTCCACTTT. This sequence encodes CASSLLPTVGNSPLHF.

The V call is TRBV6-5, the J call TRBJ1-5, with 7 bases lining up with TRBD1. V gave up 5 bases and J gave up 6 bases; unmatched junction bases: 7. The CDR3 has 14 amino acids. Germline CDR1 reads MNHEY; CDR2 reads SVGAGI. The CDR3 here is CASSRDSSLQPQHF. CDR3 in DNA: TGTGCCAGCAGTAGGGACAGCTCCCTTCAGCCCCAGCATTTT.

Here the CDR3 DNA reads TGTGCCAGCAGCACTAAGCGGGGTTCCACAGATACGCAGTATTTT. Translating gives CASSTKRGSTDTQYF. The rearrangement links TRBV7-3 to TRBJ2-3; 7 bases map to TRBD2. Unmatched junction bases numbered 7, after V lost 5 bases and J lost 2 bases. Germline loops: CDR1 SGHTA, CDR2 FQGTGA. The CDR3 covers 15 residues. Full variable domain (remainder filled in from reference TRBV7-3 and TRBJ2-3): GAGVSQTPSNKVTEKGKYVELRCDPISGHTALYWYRQSLGQGPEFLIYFQGTGAADDSGLPNDRFFAVRPEGSVSTLKIQRTERGDSAVYLCASSTKRGSTDTQYFGPGTRLTVL.

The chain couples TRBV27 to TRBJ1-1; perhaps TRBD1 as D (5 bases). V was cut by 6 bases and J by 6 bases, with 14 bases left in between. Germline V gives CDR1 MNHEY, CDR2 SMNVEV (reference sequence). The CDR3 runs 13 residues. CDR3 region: CASRGGRGSEAFF. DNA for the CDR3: TGTGCCAGCAGGGGGGGTAGGGGATCTGAAGCTTTCTTT.

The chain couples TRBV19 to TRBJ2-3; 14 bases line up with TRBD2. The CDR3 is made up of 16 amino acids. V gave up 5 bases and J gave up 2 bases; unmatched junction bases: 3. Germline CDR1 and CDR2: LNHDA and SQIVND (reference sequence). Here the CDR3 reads CASSAGLAGDTDTQYF. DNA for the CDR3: TGTGCCAGTAGTGCGGGACTAGCGGGGGACACAGATACGCAGTATTTT. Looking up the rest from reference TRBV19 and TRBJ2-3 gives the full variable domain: DGGITQSPKYLFRKEGQNVTLSCEQNLNHDAMYWYRQDPGQGLRLIYYSQIVNDFQKGDIAEGYSVSREKKESFPLTVTSAQKNPTAFYLCASSAGLAGDTDTQYFGPGTRLTVL.